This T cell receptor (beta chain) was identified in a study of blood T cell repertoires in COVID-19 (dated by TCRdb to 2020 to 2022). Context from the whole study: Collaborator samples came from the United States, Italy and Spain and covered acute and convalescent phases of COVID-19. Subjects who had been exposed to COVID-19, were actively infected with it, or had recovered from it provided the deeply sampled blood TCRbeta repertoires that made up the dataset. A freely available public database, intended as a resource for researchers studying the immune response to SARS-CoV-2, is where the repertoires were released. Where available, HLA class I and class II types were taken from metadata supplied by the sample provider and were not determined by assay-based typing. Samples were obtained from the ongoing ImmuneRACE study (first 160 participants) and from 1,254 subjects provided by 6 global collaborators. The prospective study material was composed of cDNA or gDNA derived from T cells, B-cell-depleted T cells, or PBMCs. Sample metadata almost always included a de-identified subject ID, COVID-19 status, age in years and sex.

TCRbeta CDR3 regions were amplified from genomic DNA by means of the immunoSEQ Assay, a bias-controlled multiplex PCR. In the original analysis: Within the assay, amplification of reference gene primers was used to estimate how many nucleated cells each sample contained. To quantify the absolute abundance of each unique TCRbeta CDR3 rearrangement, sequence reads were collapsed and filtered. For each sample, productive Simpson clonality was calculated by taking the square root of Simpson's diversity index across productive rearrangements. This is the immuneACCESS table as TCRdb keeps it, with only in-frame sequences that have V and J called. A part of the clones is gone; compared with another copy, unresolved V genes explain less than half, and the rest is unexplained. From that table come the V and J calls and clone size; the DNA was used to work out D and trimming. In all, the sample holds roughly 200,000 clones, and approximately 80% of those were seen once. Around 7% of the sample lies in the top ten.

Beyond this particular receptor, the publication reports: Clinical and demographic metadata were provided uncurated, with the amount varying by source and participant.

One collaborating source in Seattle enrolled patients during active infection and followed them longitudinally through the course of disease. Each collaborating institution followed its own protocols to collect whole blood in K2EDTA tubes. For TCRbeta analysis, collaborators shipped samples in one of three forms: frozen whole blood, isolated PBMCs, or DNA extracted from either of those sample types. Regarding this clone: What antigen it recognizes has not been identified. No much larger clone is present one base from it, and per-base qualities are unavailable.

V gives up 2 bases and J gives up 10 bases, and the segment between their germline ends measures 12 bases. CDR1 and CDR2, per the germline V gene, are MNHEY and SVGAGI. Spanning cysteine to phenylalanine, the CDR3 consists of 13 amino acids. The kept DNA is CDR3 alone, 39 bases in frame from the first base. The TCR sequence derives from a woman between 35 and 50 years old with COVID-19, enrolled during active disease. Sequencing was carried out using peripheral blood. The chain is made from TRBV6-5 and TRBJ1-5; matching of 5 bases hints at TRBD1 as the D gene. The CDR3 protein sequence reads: CASSYGAKSPQHF. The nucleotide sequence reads TGTGCCAGCAGTTACGGGGCGAAGAGCCCCCAGCATTTT.